This TCR beta chain was retrieved from a study of T cell changes during pregnancy in multiple sclerosis (dated by TCRdb to the late 2010s). Regarding the complete study: In women with multiple sclerosis, the researchers looked at how the T cell repertoire shifted as pregnancy progressed.

From a lookup of the germline V gene (reference sequence), CDR1 and CDR2 are SGHNT and YYREEE. Reading from cysteine to phenylalanine, the CDR3 counts 14 amino acids. The kept DNA is CDR3 alone, 42 bases in frame from the first base. Trimmed from V: 5 bases; trimmed from J: 8 bases; junction bases lacking a gene match: 9. Libraries were prepared through the immunoSEQ multiplex PCR assay. Here the immuneACCESS table is served through TCRdb, limited to in-frame sequences with V and J called. Missing clones are a known gap in these copies; in checked studies unresolved V genes cover under half, and the rest lacks a known reason. This sample lists tens of thousands of clones; around 94% were detected once. The ten largest clonotypes hold roughly 0.71% of the sample. This clone was picked up a small number of times. Its cognate antigen has yet to be identified. No base quality information exists; no much larger clone differs at one position.

The rearranged chain carries TRBV5-4 and TRBJ2-4; 8 central bases correspond to TRBD2. Sequencing used CD4+ T cells from peripheral blood mononuclear cells, obtained in the third trimester of pregnancy. This sequence was found in a female donor with multiple sclerosis, enrolled in a pregnancy study. At the DNA level, the sequence is TGTGCCAGCAGAGGAGGTCCCGGGGGGGACATTCAGTACTTC. This sequence encodes CASRGGPGGDIQYF.